A single sample is the source of the 7 T cell receptor beta chains below, sequenced in a study of T cell changes during pregnancy in multiple sclerosis (dated by TCRdb to about 2019). The method was the immunoSEQ multiplex PCR assay. TCRdb's version of the immuneACCESS table is confined to in-frame rearrangements and falls short of the full clone set. An unresolved V gene accounts for under half of the shortfall where checked; the remainder is of unknown origin. Within this sample are more than 15,000 clones, with 88% of them counted one time only. Jointly, the top ten make up about 1.3% of the sample. Sequenced here: CD4+ T cells from peripheral blood mononuclear cells, sampled in the first trimester of pregnancy. The receptors shown here come from a female donor in good health, enrolled as a control in a pregnancy study.

The genes are TRBV6-5 and TRBJ2-3; perhaps TRBD2 as D (5 bases). Germline V lookup: CDR1 MNHEY, CDR2 SVGAGI. V shed 0 bases and J shed 2 bases, with 6 bases lying between them. The CDR3 loop spans 14 amino acids. The CDR3: CASSYSEVTDTQYF. The CDR3 DNA reads as TGTGCCAGCAGTTACTCGGAGGTCACAGATACGCAGTATTTT.

The gene calls are TRBV5-4 and TRBJ2-2; 7 bases match TRBD2. The trim removed 5 bases at V and 4 bases at J, leaving 11 bases unmatched. CDR1 is SGHNT, CDR2 YYREEE, per germline (reference sequence). The CDR3 is 16 residues long. The CDR3 nucleotides read TGTGCCAGCAGAGACCCCTCCCGCGGGGGCACCGGGGAGCTGTTTTTT. Its protein product is CASRDPSRGGTGELFF.

The rearrangement joins TRBV7-9 to TRBJ2-5; D might be TRBD1 (6 bases). The CDR3 contains 14 residues. Germline V lookup: CDR1 SEHNR, CDR2 FQNEAQ (reference sequence). With 5 bases removed from V and 2 bases from J, the gap between germline ends came to 12 bases. CDR3 sequence: CASSAGTQQETQYF. The CDR3 DNA reads TGTGCCAGCAGCGCCGGGACACAACAAGAGACCCAGTACTTC.

The J gene is TRBJ2-3, the V gene TRBV11-3; TRBD2 matches at 12 bases. Trimming removed 4 bases from V and 1 base from J; junction bases left unmatched: 6. The CDR3 length is 17 residues. Germline V gives CDR1 SGHNT, CDR2 YENEEA. The CDR3 sequence is CASSSLASGGGTDTQYF. The CDR3 nucleotides read TGTGCCAGCAGCTCCTTGGCTAGCGGGGGGGGCACAGATACGCAGTATTTT.

V gene TRBV6-5 combines with J gene TRBJ1-5; D is possibly TRBD1 (6 bases). The V gene lost 6 bases and the J gene lost 7 bases, with 13 bases spanning the gap. The CDR3 sequence is 13 residues long. Looked up from germline, CDR1 is MNHEY and CDR2 is SVGAGI. The CDR3: CASRTSTGQPQHF. CDR3 coding DNA: TGTGCCAGCAGGACATCTACAGGGCAGCCCCAGCATTTT.

This sequence joins TRBV18 and TRBJ1-1, with TRBD1 identical over 9 bases. CDR1 is KGHSH and CDR2 is LQKENI in the germline V gene. V gave up 3 bases and J gave up 0 bases; unmatched junction bases: 2. This CDR3 spans 15 amino acids. This chain's CDR3 is CASSPGQGMNTEAFF. The CDR3 DNA follows: TGTGCCAGCTCACCGGGACAGGGTATGAACACTGAAGCTTTCTTT.

J is TRBJ2-5 and V is TRBV6-1; 9 nucleotides align to TRBD2. The DNA end lines up better with TRBJ2-7; the J call may be wrong. The CDR3 contains 15 residues. Germline V gene lookup returns CDR1 MNHNS and CDR2 SASEGT. CDR3 amino acids: CASSARREGLYEQYF. DNA of the CDR3: TGTGCCAGCAGTGCGAGGCGGGAGGGCCTGTACGAGCAGTACTTC.